A selection of T cell receptor beta chains follows, all from one sample in a study of blood T cell repertoires in COVID-19. Sequencing used immunoSEQ multiplex PCR; TCRdb keeps in-frame clones, though not all of them. The sample includes about 100,000 clones, 80% of them seen just once. Specimen: peripheral blood. Every receptor here comes from a man between 65 and 80 years old with active or convalescent COVID-19. CDR3s include the opening cysteine and the closing phenylalanine or tryptophan. A D gene is named only where the DNA matches it firmly. Clone sizes are given selectively: once, few, many, or a class where the clone is expanded.

>TRBJ1-2|TRBV27|NA|TRBD1
CASSLEGQGLFGYTF
TGTGCCAGCAGTTTAGAGGGACAGGGTCTATTTGGCTACACCTTC
>TRBJ1-1|TRBV10-3|many|NA
CAIKGSARMNTEAFF
TGTGCCATCAAGGGGTCCGCTCGCATGAACACTGAAGCTTTCTTT
>TRBJ2-2|TRBV4-2|NA|TRBD2
CASSQDGTSGGIGELFF
TGTGCCAGCAGCCAAGATGGCACTAGCGGGGGGATCGGGGAGCTGTTTTTT
>TRBJ2-3|TRBV19|NA|NA
CASRLRGGTGDTQYF
TGTGCCAGTAGGCTAAGGGGGGGCACCGGGGATACGCAGTATTTT
>TRBJ1-5|TRBV5-8|NA|NA
CASSLGWTGGGPQHF
TGTGCCAGCAGCTTGGGGTGGACCGGCGGGGGGCCCCAGCATTTT
>TRBJ2-5|TRBV11-2|NA|TRBD1
CASSPSRTGQETQYF
TGTGCCAGCAGCCCATCCCGGACAGGGCAAGAGACCCAGTACTTC
>TRBJ2-1|TRBV6-5|NA|TRBD2
CASSVSGVKGGEQFF
TGTGCCAGCAGCGTCAGCGGGGTGAAGGGTGGTGAGCAGTTCTTC
>TRBJ2-7|TRBV5-1|few|NA
CASSSGTNAAYEQYF
TGCGCCAGCAGCTCCGGGACAAACGCGGCCTACGAGCAGTACTTC
>TRBJ1-4|TRBV7-2|NA|NA
CASSIDSTNEKLFF
TGTGCCAGCAGTATAGACTCAACTAATGAAAAACTGTTTTTT
>TRBJ2-2|TRBV6-2/TRBV6-3|once|NA
CASSYHLRGNTGELFF
TGTGCCAGCAGTTACCACTTGCGGGGGAACACCGGGGAGCTGTTTTTT
>TRBJ1-4|TRBV7-9|NA|NA
CASSPQDRYLIF
TGTGCCAGCAGCCCCCAGGACAGATACCTAATTTTT
>TRBJ2-2|TRBV5-1|NA|TRBD2
CASSPGAAGAPGELFF
TGCGCCAGCAGCCCCGGAGCAGCGGGAGCCCCCGGGGAGCTGTTTTTT
>TRBJ2-7|TRBV12-3/TRBV12-4|NA|NA
CASSSSYEQYF
TGTGCCAGCAGCTCCTCCTACGAGCAGTACTTC
>TRBJ2-1|TRBV13|NA|NA
CASSSPGDNEQFF
TGTGCCAGCAGCTCACCAGGGGACAATGAGCAGTTCTTC
>TRBJ2-5|TRBV19|NA|NA
CASSPRGETQYF
TGTGCCAGTAGTCCCCGGGGGGAGACCCAGTACTTC
>TRBJ1-6|TRBV19|NA|TRBD1
CASSTDRGNSPLHF
TGTGCCAGTAGTACGGACAGGGGGAATTCACCCCTCCACTTT
>TRBJ2-6|TRBV7-9|NA|NA
CASSAPPGLTSGANVLTF
TGTGCCAGCAGCGCACCGCCGGGACTCACCTCTGGGGCCAACGTCCTGACTTTC
>TRBJ2-7|TRBV19|NA|TRBD1
CASSHPGTGVDEQYF
TGTGCCAGTAGCCACCCCGGGACAGGGGTCGACGAGCAGTACTTC
>TRBJ2-3|TRBV18|NA|TRBD1
CASSPPIGQGTDTQYF
TGTGCCAGCTCACCACCGATTGGACAGGGCACAGATACGCAGTATTTT
>TRBJ1-2|TRBV24-1|NA|NA
CATADTFYGYTF
TGTGCCACCGCGGACACTTTCTATGGCTACACCTTC
>TRBJ2-5|TRBV6-2/TRBV6-3|NA|NA
CASSYPRETQYF
TGTGCCAGCAGTTACCCTCGGGAGACCCAGTACTTC
>TRBJ2-3|TRBV30|NA|TRBD2
CAWTSGGYPRFTDTQYF
TGTGCCTGGACTAGCGGGGGCTACCCCCGTTTCACAGATACGCAGTATTTT
>TRBJ2-3|TRBV2|NA|NA
CASSDLPVTDTQYF
TGTGCCAGCAGTGATCTTCCAGTCACAGATACGCAGTATTTT
>TRBJ2-5|TRBV3-1/TRBV3-2|NA|NA
CASSQDLAGQETQYF
TGTGCCAGCAGCCAAGATCTTGCGGGACAAGAGACCCAGTACTTC
>TRBJ1-1|TRBV7-9|NA|TRBD1
CASSHGQVTEAFF
TGTGCCAGCAGCCACGGACAGGTCACTGAAGCTTTCTTT
>TRBJ2-7|TRBV7-9|NA|TRBD2
CASSLGRGGGDEQYF
TGTGCCAGCAGCTTAGGACGGGGGGGCGGCGACGAGCAGTACTTC